This TCR beta chain was found in a study of blood T cell repertoires in COVID-19. The table came from immunoSEQ multiplex PCR; TCRdb's copy has only in-frame clones and leaves some out. The table has approximately 300,000 clones, more than 90% seen once. V was clipped by 6 bases and J by 8 bases; unmatched bases: 5. Per germline, CDR1 SNHLY and CDR2 FYNNEI. There are 13 residues in the CDR3. The sequencing sample was made of PBMCs or T cells enriched from blood (not recorded which). This sequence was found in a woman in her twenties or thirties who had recovered from COVID-19. J is TRBJ1-2 and V is TRBV2, with 11 bases aligning to TRBD1. CDR3: CASRRTGGEGYTF. Written as DNA, the CDR3 is TGTGCCAGCAGACGGACAGGGGGCGAAGGCTACACCTTC.